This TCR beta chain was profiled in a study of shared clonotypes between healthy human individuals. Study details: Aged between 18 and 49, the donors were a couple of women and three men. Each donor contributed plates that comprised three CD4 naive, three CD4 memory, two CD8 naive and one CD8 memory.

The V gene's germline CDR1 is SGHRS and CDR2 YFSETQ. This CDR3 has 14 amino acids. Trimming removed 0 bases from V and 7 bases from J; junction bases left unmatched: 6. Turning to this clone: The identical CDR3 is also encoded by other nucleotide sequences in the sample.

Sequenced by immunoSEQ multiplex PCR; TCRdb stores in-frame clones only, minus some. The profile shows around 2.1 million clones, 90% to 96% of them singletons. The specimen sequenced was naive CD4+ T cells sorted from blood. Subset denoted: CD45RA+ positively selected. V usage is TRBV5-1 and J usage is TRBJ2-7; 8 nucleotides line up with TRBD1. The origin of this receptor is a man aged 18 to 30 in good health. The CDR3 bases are TGCGCCAGCAGCTTGGATCAGGGGGCGCGGGAGCAGTACTTC. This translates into CASSLDQGAREQYF.